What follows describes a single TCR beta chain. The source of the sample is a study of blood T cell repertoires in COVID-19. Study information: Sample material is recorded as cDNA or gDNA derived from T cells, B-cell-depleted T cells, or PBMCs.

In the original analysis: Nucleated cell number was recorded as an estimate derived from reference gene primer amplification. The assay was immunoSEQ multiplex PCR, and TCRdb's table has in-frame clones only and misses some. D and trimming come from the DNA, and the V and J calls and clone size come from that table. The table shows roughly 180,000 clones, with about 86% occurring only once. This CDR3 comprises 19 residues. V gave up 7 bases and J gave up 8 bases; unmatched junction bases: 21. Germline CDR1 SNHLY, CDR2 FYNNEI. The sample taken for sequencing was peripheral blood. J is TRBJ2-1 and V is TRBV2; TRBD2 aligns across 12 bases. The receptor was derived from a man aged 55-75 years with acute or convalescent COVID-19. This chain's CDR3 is CASIRQFFLASGRVHEQFF. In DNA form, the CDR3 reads TGTGCCAGCATTCGACAGTTTTTCCTGGCTAGCGGGAGGGTTCATGAGCAGTTCTTC.